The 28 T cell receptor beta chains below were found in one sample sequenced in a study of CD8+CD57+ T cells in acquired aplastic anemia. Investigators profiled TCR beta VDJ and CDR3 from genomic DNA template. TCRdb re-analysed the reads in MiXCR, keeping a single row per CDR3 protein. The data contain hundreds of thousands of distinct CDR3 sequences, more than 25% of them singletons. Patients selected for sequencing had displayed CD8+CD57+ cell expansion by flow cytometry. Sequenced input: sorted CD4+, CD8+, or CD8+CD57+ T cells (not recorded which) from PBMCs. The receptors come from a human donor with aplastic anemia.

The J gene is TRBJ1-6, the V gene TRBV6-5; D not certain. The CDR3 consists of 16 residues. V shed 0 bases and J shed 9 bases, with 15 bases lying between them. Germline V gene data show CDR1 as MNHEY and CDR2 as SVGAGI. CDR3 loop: CASSYSSSGAGSPLHF. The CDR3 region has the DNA TGTGCCAGCAGTTACTCCTCGAGTGGAGCTGGTTCACCCCTCCACTTT.

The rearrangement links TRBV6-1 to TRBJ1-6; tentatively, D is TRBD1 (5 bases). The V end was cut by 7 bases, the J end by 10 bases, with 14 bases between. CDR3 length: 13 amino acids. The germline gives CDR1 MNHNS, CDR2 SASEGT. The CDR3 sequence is CASNNRDFSPLHF. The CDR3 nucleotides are TGTGCCAGCAACAACCGGGACTTCTCACCCCTCCACTTT.

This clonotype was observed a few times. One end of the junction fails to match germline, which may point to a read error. Here the CDR3 reads CASSEPGGFYYGYTF. The CDR3 DNA sequence: TGTGCCAGCAGTGAACCTGGAGGGTTTTACTATGGCTACACCTTC. This chain uses TRBV10-3 with TRBJ1-2, with D hard to call. The V gene's germline CDR1 is ENHRY and CDR2 SYGVKD. The CDR3 consists of 15 residues.

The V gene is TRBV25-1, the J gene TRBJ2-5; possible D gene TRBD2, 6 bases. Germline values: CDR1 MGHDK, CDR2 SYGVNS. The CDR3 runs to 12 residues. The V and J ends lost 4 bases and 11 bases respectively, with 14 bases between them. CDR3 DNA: TGTGCCAGCAGTGGCGGGACTCGCGGGCAGTACTTC. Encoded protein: CASSGGTRGQYF.

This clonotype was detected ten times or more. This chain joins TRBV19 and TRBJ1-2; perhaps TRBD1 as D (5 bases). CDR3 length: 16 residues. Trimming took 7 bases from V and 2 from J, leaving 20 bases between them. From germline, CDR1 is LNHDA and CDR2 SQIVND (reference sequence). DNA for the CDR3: TGTGCCAGTACCTTGGGACGGGGCGCGTTGAACTATGGCTACACCTTC. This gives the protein CASTLGRGALNYGYTF.

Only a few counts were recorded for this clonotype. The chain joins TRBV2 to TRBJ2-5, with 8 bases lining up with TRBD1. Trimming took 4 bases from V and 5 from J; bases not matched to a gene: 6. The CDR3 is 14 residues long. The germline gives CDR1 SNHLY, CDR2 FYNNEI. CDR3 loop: CASSGRTGMETQYF. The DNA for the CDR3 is TGTGCCAGCAGTGGACGGACAGGGATGGAGACCCAGTACTTC.

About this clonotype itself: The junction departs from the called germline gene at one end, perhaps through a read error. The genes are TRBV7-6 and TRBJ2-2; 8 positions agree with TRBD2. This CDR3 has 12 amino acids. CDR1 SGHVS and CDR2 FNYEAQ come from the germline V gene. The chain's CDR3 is CASSLAAGGLFF. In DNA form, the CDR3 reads TGTGCCAGCAGCTTAGCGGCGGGGGGGCTGTTTTTT.

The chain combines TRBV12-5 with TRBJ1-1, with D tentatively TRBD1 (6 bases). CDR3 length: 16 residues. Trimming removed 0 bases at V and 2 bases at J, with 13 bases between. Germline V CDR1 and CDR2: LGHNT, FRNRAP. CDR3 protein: CASGLVPGTPNTEAFF. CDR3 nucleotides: TGTGCTAGTGGTTTGGTCCCTGGGACACCCAACACTGAAGCTTTCTTT.

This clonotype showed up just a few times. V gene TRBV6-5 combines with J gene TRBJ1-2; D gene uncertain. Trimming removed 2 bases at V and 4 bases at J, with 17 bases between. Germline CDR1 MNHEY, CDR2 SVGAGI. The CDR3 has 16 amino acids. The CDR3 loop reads CASSYTPGGMGYGYTF. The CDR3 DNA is TGTGCCAGCAGTTACACCCCTGGCGGGATGGGCTATGGCTACACCTTC.

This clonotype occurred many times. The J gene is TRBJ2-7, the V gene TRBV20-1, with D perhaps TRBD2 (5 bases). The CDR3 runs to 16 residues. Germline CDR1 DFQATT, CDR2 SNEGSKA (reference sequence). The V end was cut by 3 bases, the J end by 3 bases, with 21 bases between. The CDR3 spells CSARAPSEGNIYEQYF. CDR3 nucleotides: TGCAGTGCTAGGGCCCCCAGTGAGGGAAATATCTACGAGCAGTACTTC.

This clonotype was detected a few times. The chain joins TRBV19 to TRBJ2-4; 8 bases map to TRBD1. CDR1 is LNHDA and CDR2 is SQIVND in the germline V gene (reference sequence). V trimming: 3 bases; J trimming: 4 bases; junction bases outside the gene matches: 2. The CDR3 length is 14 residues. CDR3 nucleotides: TGTGCCAGTAGTATGGGGACAGGAAAAAACATTCAGTACTTC. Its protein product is CASSMGTGKNIQYF.

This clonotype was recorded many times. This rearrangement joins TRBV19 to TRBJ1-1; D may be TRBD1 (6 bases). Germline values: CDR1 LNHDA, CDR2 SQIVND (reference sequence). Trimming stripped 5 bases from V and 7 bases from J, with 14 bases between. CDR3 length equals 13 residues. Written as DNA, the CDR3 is TGTGCCAGTAGTGTCACAGGGCTGGTTGAAGCTTTCTTT. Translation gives CASSVTGLVEAFF.

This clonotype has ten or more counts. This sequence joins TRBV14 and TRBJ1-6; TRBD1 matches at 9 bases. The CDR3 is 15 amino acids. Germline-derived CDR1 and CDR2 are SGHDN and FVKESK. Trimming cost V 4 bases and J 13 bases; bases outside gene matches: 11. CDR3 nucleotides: TGTGCCAGCAGCCTGACTACGGACAGGGGAGTCCCCCTCCACTTT. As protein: CASSLTTDRGVPLHF.

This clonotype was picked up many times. DNA of the CDR3: TGTGCCAGTAGTACCATCGAAAGTGGCAGGTTGGGCGGCTACACCTTC. Its protein product is CASSTIESGRLGGYTF. V usage is TRBV19 and J usage is TRBJ1-2; D remains unclear. CDR3 length equals 16 residues. V lost 4 bases and J 8 bases, leaving 23 bases between the germline ends. The germline gives CDR1 LNHDA, CDR2 SQIVND (reference sequence).

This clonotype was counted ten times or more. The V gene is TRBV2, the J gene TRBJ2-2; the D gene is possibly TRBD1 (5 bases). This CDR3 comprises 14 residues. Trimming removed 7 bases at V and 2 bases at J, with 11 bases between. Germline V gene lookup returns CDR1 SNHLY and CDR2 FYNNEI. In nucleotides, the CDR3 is TGTGCCAGCATGTCTGGACAAAACACCGGGGAGCTGTTTTTT. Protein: CASMSGQNTGELFF.

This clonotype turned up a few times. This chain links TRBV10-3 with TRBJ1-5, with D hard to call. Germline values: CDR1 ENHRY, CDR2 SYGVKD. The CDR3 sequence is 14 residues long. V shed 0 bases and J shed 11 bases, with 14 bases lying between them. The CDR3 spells CAISESTATSAQHF. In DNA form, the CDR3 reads TGTGCCATCAGTGAGTCGACGGCGACGTCGGCCCAGCATTTT.

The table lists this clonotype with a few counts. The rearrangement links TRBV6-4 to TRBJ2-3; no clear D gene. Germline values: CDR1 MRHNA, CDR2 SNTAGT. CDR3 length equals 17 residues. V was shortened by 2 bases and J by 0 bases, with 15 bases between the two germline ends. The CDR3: CASSDNWGSPSTDTQYF. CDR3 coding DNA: TGTGCCAGCAGTGACAATTGGGGTAGTCCAAGCACAGATACGCAGTATTTT.

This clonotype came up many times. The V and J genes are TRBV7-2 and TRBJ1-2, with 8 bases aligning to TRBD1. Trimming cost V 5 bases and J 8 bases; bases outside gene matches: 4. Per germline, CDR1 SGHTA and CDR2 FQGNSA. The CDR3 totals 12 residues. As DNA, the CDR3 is TGTGCCAGCAGCGGGGGACAGGTGGGCTACACCTTC. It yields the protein CASSGGQVGYTF.

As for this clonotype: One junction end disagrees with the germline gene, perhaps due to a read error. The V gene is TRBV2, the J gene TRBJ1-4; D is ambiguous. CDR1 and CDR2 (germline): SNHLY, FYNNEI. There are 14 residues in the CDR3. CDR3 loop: CASKPGSVNEKLLF. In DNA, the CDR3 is TGTGCCAGCAAGCCGGGCAGCGTTAATGAAAAACTGCTTTTT.

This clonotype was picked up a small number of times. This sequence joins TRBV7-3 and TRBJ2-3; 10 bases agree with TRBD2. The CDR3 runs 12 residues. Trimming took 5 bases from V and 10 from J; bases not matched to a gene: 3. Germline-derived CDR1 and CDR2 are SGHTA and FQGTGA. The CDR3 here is CASSPSGGSQYF. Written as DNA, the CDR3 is TGTGCCAGCAGCCCTAGCGGGGGATCGCAGTATTTT.

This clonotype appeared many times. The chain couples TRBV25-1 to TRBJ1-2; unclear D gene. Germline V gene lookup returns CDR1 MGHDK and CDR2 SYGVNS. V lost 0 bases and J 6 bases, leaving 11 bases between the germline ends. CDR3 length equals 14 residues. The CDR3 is CASSEYRTLDGYTF. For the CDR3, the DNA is TGTGCCAGCAGTGAATATCGTACTTTAGATGGCTACACCTTC.

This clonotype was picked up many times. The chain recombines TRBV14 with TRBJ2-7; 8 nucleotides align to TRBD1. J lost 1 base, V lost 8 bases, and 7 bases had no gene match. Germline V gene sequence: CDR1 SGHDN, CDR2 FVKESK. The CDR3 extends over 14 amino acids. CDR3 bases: TGTGCCAGCCGACAGGGGATAAAGTCCTACGAGCAGTACTTC. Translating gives CASRQGIKSYEQYF.

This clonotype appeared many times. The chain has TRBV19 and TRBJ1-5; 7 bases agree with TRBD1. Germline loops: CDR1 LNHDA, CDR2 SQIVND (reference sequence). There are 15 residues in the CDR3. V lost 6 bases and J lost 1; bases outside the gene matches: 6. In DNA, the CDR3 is TGTGCCAGTAGGTCGCGGGACAGAAGCAATCAGCCCCAGCATTTT. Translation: CASRSRDRSNQPQHF.

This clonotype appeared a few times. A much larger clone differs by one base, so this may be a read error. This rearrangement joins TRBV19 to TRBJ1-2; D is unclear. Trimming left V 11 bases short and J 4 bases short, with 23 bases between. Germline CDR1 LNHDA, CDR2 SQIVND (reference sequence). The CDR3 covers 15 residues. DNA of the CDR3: TGTGCCCGTAATAGATGGGAAGGCTTGGGCTATGGCTACACCTTC. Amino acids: CARNRWEGLGYGYTF.

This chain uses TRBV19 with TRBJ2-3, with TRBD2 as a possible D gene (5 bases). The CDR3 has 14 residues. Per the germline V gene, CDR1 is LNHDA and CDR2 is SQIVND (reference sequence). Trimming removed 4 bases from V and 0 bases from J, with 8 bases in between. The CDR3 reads CASSRETSTDTQYF. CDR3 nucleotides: TGTGCCAGTAGTAGGGAGACTAGCACAGATACGCAGTATTTT.

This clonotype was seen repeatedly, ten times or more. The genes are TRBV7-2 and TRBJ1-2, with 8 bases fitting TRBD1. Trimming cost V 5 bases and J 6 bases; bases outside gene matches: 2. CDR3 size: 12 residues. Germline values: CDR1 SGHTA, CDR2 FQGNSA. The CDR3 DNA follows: TGTGCCAGCAGCAGACAGGGGAATGGCTACACCTTC. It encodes CASSRQGNGYTF.

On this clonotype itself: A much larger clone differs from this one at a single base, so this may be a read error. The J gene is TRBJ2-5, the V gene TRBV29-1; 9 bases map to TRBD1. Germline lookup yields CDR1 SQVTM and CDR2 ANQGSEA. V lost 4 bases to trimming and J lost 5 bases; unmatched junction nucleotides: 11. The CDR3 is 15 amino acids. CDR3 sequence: CSVGDLRQGVETQYF. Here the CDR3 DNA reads TGCAGCGTTGGAGATCTGAGACAGGGGGTTGAGACCCAGTACTTC.

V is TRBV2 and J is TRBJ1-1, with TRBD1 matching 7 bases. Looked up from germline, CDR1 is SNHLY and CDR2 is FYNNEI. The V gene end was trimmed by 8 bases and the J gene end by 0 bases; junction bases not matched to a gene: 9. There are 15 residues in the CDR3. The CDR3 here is CASDREGPMNTEAFF. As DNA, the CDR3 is TGTGCCAGCGACAGGGAAGGGCCCATGAACACTGAAGCTTTCTTT. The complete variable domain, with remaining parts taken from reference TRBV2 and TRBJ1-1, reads EPEVTQTPSHQVTQMGQEVILRCVPISNHLYFYWYRQILGQKVEFLVSFYNNEISEKSEIFDDQFSVERPDGSNFTLKIRSTKLEDSAMYFCASDREGPMNTEAFFGQGTRLTVV.